These 21 T cell receptor beta chains were sequenced from one sample in a study of blood T cell repertoires in COVID-19. Only in-frame clones appear in the TCRdb table, and some are missing; sequencing was by immunoSEQ multiplex PCR. The sample holds 370,000 or so clones, 81% seen once. Sequenced sample: peripheral blood. The receptors here all came from a human donor with acute or convalescent COVID-19. The donor label of this sample is uncertain.

This chain joins TRBV5-1 and TRBJ2-3; perhaps TRBD1 as D (6 bases). Germline V gene data show CDR1 as SGHRS and CDR2 as YFSETQ. This CDR3 is 18 amino acids long. V gave up 3 bases and J gave up 4 bases, with 24 bases separating them. The CDR3: CASSSSSIHRVTPDTQYF. DNA of the CDR3: TGCGCCAGCAGCTCGAGCTCTATACACAGGGTAACCCCAGATACGCAGTATTTT.

The chain employs TRBV6-5 and TRBJ1-1; unclear D gene. V lost 2 bases and J 4 bases, leaving 11 bases between the germline ends. This CDR3 has 14 residues. The germline V gene encodes CDR1 MNHEY and CDR2 SVGAGI. DNA for the CDR3: TGTGCCAGCAGTTACATCGGAGGGAGCACTGAAGCTTTCTTT. Translating gives CASSYIGGSTEAFF.

This clone was detected only a few times. This chain connects TRBV6-8 to TRBJ1-5, with D uncertain. Trimming cost V 5 bases and J 0 bases, with 20 bases left between them. The CDR3 loop spans 18 amino acids. Germline V gene lookup returns CDR1 MNHGY and CDR2 SAAAGT. The CDR3 region has the DNA TGTGCCAGCAGTCACTGCCTTTTAGACAAAAATAGCAATCAGCCCCAGCATTTT. Its translation is CASSHCLLDKNSNQPQHF.

This chain joins TRBV5-8 and TRBJ2-5; tentatively, D is TRBD2 (6 bases). Per the germline V gene, CDR1 is SGHTS and CDR2 is YDEGEE. The CDR3 runs to 16 residues. V was trimmed by 2 bases and J by 4 bases, leaving 18 bases between them. The CDR3 is CASSFGSGPRRETQYF. CDR3 sequence (DNA): TGTGCCAGCAGCTTCGGCAGCGGGCCACGCCGAGAGACCCAGTACTTC. Drawing the rest from reference TRBV5-8 and TRBJ2-5, the complete variable domain is EAGVTQSPTHLIKTRGQQATLRCSPISGHTSVYWYQQALGLGLQFLLWYDEGEERNRGNFPPRFSGRQFPNYSSELNVNALELEDSALYLCASSFGSGPRRETQYFGPGTRLLVL.

The chain employs TRBV4-2 and TRBJ1-2; D not certain. Looked up from germline, CDR1 is LGHNA and CDR2 is YNFKEQ. The CDR3 sequence is 16 residues long. Trimming removed 0 bases at V and 3 bases at J, with 14 bases between. This CDR3 is CASSQDIAKSDYGYTF. For the CDR3, the DNA is TGTGCCAGCAGCCAAGATATAGCTAAAAGTGACTATGGCTACACCTTC.

The V gene is TRBV6-5, the J gene TRBJ2-7; D uncertain. Trimming removed 7 bases from V and 3 bases from J, with 10 bases in between. The CDR3 has 12 residues. Germline V lookup: CDR1 MNHEY, CDR2 SVGAGI. The CDR3 reads CASMRHLYEQYF. DNA for the CDR3: TGTGCCAGCATGCGACACCTCTACGAGCAGTACTTC.

The chain links TRBV6-6 to TRBJ1-5, with D possibly being TRBD1 (6 bases). CDR3 length: 13 amino acids. Trimming pared 5 bases from V and 5 bases from J, leaving 10 bases between. Germline CDR1 and CDR2: MNHNY and SVGAGI (reference sequence). This chain's CDR3 is CASSRRQDQPQHF. DNA for the CDR3: TGTGCCAGCAGTCGTAGACAGGATCAGCCCCAGCATTTT.

This rearrangement joins TRBV27 to TRBJ2-1; 14 positions match TRBD2. This CDR3 contains 16 residues. Trimming took 6 bases from V and 8 from J; bases not matched to a gene: 9. Germline CDR1 MNHEY, CDR2 SMNVEV (reference sequence). In DNA, the CDR3 is TGTGCCAGCAGGAAGGGGGGACTAGCGGGAGTTTATGAGCAGTTCTTC. Its translation is CASRKGGLAGVYEQFF.

The J gene is TRBJ2-2, the V gene TRBV15; 8 bases line up with TRBD1. The germline V gene encodes CDR1 LNHNV and CDR2 YYDKDF (reference sequence). CDR3 length: 15 residues. With V trimmed by 1 base and J by 4 bases, 2 bases remained unmatched. In nucleotides, the CDR3 is TGTGCCACCAGCAGAGGGACAGGGCGCACCGGGGAGCTGTTTTTT. Translating it yields CATSRGTGRTGELFF.

This rearrangement joins TRBV25-1 to TRBJ1-5, with TRBD1 as a possible D gene (6 bases). Trimming pared 5 bases from V and 4 bases from J, leaving 6 bases between. CDR3 length equals 12 residues. Germline lookup yields CDR1 MGHDK and CDR2 SYGVNS. CDR3 coding DNA: TGTGCCAGCAGTCAGGGGAATCAGCCCCAGCATTTT. It specifies CASSQGNQPQHF.

This chain joins TRBV25-1 and TRBJ1-2; 9 bases fit TRBD1. CDR3 length: 14 residues. CDR1 and CDR2 from the germline V gene are MGHDK and SYGVNS. J lost 7 bases, V lost 4 bases, and 7 bases had no gene match. DNA of the CDR3: TGTGCCAGCAGTGGACACGACAGGGGGTCTGGCTACACCTTC. Translated: CASSGHDRGSGYTF.

The chain couples TRBV27 to TRBJ1-1; weak D call: TRBD1 (6 bases). The CDR3 loop spans 13 amino acids. In germline, CDR1 is MNHEY, CDR2 SMNVEV (reference sequence). V dropped 7 bases and J dropped 5 bases, with 14 bases sitting between them. CDR3 amino acids: CASKGHSITEAFF. Here the CDR3 DNA reads TGTGCCAGCAAGGGACATTCGATTACTGAAGCTTTCTTT.

The rearrangement uses TRBV2 and TRBJ2-3; a weak D match, TRBD1 (5 bases). V was cut by 1 base and J by 14 bases, with 16 bases left in between. CDR1 and CDR2 from the germline V gene are SNHLY and FYNNEI. This CDR3 contains 13 residues. The CDR3 loop is CASSEGPGSRGYF. CDR3 DNA sequence: TGTGCCAGCAGTGAAGGCCCGGGCAGTAGGGGGTATTTT.

This chain joins TRBV3-1 (or the pseudogene TRBV3-2) and TRBJ2-1; TRBD2 agrees at 7 bases. With V trimmed by 5 bases and J by 4 bases, 8 bases remained unmatched. The CDR3 runs 15 residues. CDR1 is LGHDT and CDR2 is YNNKEL in the germline V gene (reference sequence). The CDR3 here is CASSGVSAGYNEQFF. DNA for the CDR3: TGTGCCAGCAGCGGCGTCTCAGCGGGATACAATGAGCAGTTCTTC.

The chain has TRBV18 and TRBJ2-7, with a weak D call TRBD1 (6 bases). The germline V gene has CDR1 KGHSH and CDR2 LQKENI. V dropped 1 base and J dropped 5 bases, with 18 bases sitting between them. The CDR3 runs to 16 residues. The CDR3 sequence: CASSPLSLRGINEQYF. CDR3 sequence (DNA): TGTGCCAGCTCACCACTTAGCCTCAGGGGCATCAACGAGCAGTACTTC.

V is TRBV28 and J is TRBJ1-1; possibly TRBD1 for D (6 bases). From germline, CDR1 is MDHEN and CDR2 SYDVKM. This CDR3 is built from 16 residues. V was trimmed by 6 bases and J by 3 bases, leaving 20 bases between them. The CDR3 DNA sequence: TGTGCCAGCAGGGGATTCAGGGGATTGGGAGACACTGAAGCTTTCTTT. It encodes CASRGFRGLGDTEAFF.

The chain employs TRBV7-6 and TRBJ2-5; 9 nucleotides align to TRBD2. The CDR3 is made up of 16 amino acids. Germline CDR1 and CDR2: SGHVS and FNYEAQ. The V and J ends lost 1 base and 2 bases, in that order; junction bases with no gene match: 5. The CDR3 nucleotides read TGTGCCAGCAGCTTAGGGGGACTAGCTCTACAAGAGACCCAGTACTTC. This translates into CASSLGGLALQETQYF. The full variable domain, in which reference TRBV7-6 and TRBJ2-5 provide the parts outside the CDR3, is GAGVSQSPRYKVTKRGQDVALRCDPISGHVSLYWYRQALGQGPEFLTYFNYEAQQDKSGLPNDRFSAERPEGSISTLTIQRTEQRDSAMYRCASSLGGLALQETQYFGPGTRLLVL.

The chain carries TRBV28 and TRBJ1-5; D might be TRBD1 (5 bases). This CDR3 contains 14 residues. In germline, CDR1 is MDHEN, CDR2 SYDVKM. Deletions cut 6 bases from V and 4 bases from J, with 13 bases between. CDR3 sequence: CASRSGGGNQPQHF. In DNA form, the CDR3 reads TGTGCCAGCAGGTCCGGGGGGGGGAATCAGCCCCAGCATTTT.

This chain connects TRBV19 to TRBJ2-3, with D unclear. V was trimmed by 4 bases and J by 2 bases, leaving 10 bases between them. Per the germline V gene, CDR1 is LNHDA and CDR2 is SQIVND (reference sequence). The CDR3 loop spans 14 amino acids. CDR3 in amino acids: CASSRTRFTDTQYF. CDR3 coding DNA: TGTGCCAGTAGTAGAACCCGGTTCACAGATACGCAGTATTTT.

The chain employs TRBV6-5 and TRBJ2-5; 10 nucleotides match TRBD1. V was clipped by 4 bases and J by 1 base; unmatched bases: 6. CDR1 and CDR2 (germline): MNHEY, SVGAGI. The CDR3 sequence is 16 residues long. DNA for the CDR3: TGTGCCAGCAGTTCCGGGACAGGGGCGGGCCAAGAGACCCAGTACTTC. This sequence encodes CASSSGTGAGQETQYF.

This chain links TRBV18 with TRBJ1-1; D gene unclear. V was clipped by 3 bases and J by 6 bases, with 11 bases between them. The CDR3 totals 13 residues. CDR1 and CDR2 from the germline V gene are KGHSH and LQKENI. In DNA, the CDR3 is TGTGCCAGCTCACCGGAGAGGATCGCTGAAGCTTTCTTT. Translating gives CASSPERIAEAFF.